The source of this T cell receptor (beta chain) is a study of T cell responses to AZD1222 COVID-19 vaccine. This CDR3 has 14 residues. The germline CDR1 and CDR2 sequences are LNHDA and SQIVND (reference sequence). V was clipped by 2 bases and J by 1 base, with 7 bases between them. The study's findings and limits: In a largely white British group with more females than males, clonal diversity was possibly underestimated.

Libraries were prepared by immunoSEQ multiplex PCR; TCRdb keeps only in-frame clonotypes and omits some of them. The table records around 99,000 clones, roughly nine tenths of them present only once. About this clone: Its matching antigen is unknown.

The clonotype was recovered from an adult who received the AZD1222 COVID-19 vaccine. The sample in question was peripheral blood, obtained 28 days after the second AZD1222 dose. The rearrangement links TRBV19 to TRBJ2-3; maybe TRBD1 (5 bases). CDR3 residues: CASSIQGGTDTQYF. The DNA of the CDR3 is TGTGCCAGTAGTATACAGGGTGGCACAGATACGCAGTATTTT.